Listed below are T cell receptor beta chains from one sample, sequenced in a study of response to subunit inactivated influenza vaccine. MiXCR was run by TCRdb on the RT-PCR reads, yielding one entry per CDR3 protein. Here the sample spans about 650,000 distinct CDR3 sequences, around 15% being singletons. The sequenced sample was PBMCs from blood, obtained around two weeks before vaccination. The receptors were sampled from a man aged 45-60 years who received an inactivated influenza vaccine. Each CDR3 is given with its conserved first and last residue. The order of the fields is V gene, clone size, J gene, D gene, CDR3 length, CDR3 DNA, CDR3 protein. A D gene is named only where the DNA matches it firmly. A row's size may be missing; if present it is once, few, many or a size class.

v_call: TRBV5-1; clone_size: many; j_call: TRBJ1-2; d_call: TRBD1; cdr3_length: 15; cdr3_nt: TGCGCCAGCAGCGAAACAGGGGGCGCTGGATATGGCTACACCTTC; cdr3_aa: CASSETGGAGYGYTF
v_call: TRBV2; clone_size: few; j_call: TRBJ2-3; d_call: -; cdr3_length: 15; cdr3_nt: TGTGCCAGCAGGGCTAGCAGTGCTAGCACAGATACGCAGTATTTT; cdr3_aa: CASRASSASTDTQYF
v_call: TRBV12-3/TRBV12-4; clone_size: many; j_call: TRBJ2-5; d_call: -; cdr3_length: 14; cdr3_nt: TGTGCCAGCCGAGAAGAAGGGGAGAGCGAGACCCAGTACTTC; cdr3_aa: CASREEGESETQYF
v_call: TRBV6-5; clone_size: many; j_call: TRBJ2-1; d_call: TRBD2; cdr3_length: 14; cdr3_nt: TGTGCCAGCAGTTACTGGCGGGGGGCAAGTGAGCAGTTCTTC; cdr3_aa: CASSYWRGASEQFF
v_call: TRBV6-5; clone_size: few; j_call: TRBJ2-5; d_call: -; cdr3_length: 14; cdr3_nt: TGTGCCAGCAGTTACTCGGATGGGACGGAGACCCAGTACTTC; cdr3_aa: CASSYSDGTETQYF
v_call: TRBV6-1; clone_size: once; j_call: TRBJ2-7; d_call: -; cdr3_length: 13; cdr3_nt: TGTGCCAGCTGTATGGGCCCCTCCTACGAGCAGTACTTC; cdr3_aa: CASCMGPSYEQYF
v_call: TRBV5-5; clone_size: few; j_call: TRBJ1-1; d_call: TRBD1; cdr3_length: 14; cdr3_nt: TGTGCCAGCATCCACAGGGGAGAGGGCACTGAAGCTTTCTTT; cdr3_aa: CASIHRGEGTEAFF
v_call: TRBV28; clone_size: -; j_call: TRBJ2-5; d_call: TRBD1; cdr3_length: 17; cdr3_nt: TGTGCCAGCAGTTTTCTCCCGGACAGGGGTGGGGAAGAGACCCAGTACTTC; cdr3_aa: CASSFLPDRGGEETQYF
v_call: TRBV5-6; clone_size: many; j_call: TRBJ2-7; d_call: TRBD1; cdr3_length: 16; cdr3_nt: TGTGCCAGCAGCTTGGGAGGGGGACAGCCCGTCTACGAGCAGTACTTC; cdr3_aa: CASSLGGGQPVYEQYF
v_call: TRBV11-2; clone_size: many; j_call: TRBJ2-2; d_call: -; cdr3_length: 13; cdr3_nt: TGTGCCAGCAGCCAGGACGGTTTTGGGGAGCTGTTTTTT; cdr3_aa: CASSQDGFGELFF
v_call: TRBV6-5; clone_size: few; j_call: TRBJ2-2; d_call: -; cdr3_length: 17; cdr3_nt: TGTGCCAGCAGTTACTCGCGGGGCGGGTTTTACACCGGGGAGCTGTTTTTT; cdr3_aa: CASSYSRGGFYTGELFF
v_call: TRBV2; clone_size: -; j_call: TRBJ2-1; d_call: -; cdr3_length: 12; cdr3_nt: TGTGCCAGCAGTGCAGCTTACAATGAGCAGTTCTTC; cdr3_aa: CASSAAYNEQFF
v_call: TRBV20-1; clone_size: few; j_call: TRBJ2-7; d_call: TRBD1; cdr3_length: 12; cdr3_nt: TGCAGTGCCACCCCGCAGGGGGCCGAGCAGTACTTC; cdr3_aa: CSATPQGAEQYF
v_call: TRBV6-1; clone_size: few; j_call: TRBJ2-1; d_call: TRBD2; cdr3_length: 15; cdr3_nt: TGTGCCAGCAGCAATAGCGGGGGGGCCATGCATGAGCAGTTCTTC; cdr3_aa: CASSNSGGAMHEQFF
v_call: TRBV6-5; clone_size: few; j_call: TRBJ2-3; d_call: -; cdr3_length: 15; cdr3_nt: TGTGCCAGCAGTTACTTGGCCCCGGGCGCAGATACGCAGTATTTT; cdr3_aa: CASSYLAPGADTQYF
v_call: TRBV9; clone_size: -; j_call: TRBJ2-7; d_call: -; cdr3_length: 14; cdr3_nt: TGTGCCAGCAGTACAGGGCCTATCTCCTACGAGCAGTACTTC; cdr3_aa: CASSTGPISYEQYF
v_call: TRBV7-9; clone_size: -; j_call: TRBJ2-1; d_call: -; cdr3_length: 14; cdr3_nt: TGTGCCAGCAGCCCCCCCCTTGGTCCTAATGAGCAGTTCTTC; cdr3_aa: CASSPPLGPNEQFF
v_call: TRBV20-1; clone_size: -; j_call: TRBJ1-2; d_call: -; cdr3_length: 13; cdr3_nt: TGCAGTGCTGAACAGTCCTCTAACTATGGCTACACCTTC; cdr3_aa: CSAEQSSNYGYTF
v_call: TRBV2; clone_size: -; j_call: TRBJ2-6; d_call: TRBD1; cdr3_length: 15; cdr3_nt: TGTGCCAGCACTACAGGGGGCACTGGGGCCAACGTCCTGACTTTC; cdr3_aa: CASTTGGTGANVLTF
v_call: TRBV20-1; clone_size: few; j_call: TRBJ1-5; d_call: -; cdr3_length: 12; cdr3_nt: TGCAGTGCTAGCGAAGGCAATCAGCCCCAGCATTTT; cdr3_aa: CSASEGNQPQHF
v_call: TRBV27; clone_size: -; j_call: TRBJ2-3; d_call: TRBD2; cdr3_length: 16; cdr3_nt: TGTGCCAGCAGTCTCCGACTAGCCCAACGCACAGATACGCAGTATTTT; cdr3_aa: CASSLRLAQRTDTQYF
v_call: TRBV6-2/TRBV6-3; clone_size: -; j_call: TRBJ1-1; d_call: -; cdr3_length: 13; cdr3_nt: TGTGCCAGCAGTACTAGGGGTCCGCTTGAAGCTTTCTTT; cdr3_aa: CASSTRGPLEAFF
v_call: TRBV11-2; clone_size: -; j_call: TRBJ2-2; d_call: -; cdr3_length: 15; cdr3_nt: TGTGCCAGCAGCTTAGATTCCGGGGCGTTCGGGGAGCTGTTTTTT; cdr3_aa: CASSLDSGAFGELFF
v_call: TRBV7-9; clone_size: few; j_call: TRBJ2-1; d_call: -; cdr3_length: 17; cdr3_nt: TGTGCCAGCAGCTTAATTAAGGCGAGATTAATGGTTTATGAGCAGTTCTTC; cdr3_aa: CASSLIKARLMVYEQFF
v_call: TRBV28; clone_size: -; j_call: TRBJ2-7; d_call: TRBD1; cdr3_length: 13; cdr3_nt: TGTGCCAGCAGCCGCTCTTCCCGGGACAGGGACCGCTTC; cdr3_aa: CASSRSSRDRDRF
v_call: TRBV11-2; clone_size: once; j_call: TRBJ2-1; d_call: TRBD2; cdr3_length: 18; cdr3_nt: TGTGCCAGCAGCTTAGGTAGGGGAGGCGGGGGGGCCCTCCATGAGCAGTTCTTC; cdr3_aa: CASSLGRGGGGALHEQFF
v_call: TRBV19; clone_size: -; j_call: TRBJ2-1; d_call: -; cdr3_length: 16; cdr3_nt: TGTGCCACCCGGGACCAGTCTGGTAGGCAATACAATGAGCAGTTCTTC; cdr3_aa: CATRDQSGRQYNEQFF
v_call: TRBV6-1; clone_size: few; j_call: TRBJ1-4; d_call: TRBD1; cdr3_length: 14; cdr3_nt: TGTGCCAGCAGACCTCAATCAGGGGGTGAAAAACTGTTTTTT; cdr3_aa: CASRPQSGGEKLFF
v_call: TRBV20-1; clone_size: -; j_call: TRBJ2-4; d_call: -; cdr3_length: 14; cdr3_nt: TGCAGTGCTAGAGCGGGGGCAGCCAAAAACATTCAGTACTTC; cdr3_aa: CSARAGAAKNIQYF
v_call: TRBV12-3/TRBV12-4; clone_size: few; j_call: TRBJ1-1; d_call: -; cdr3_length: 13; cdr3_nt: TGTGCCAGCAGAACCACGTTGGACACTGAAGCTTTCTTT; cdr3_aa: CASRTTLDTEAFF
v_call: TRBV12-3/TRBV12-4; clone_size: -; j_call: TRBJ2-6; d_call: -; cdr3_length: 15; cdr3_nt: TGTGCCAGCAGTTATACAGGGTCTGGGGCCAACGTCCTGACTTTC; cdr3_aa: CASSYTGSGANVLTF
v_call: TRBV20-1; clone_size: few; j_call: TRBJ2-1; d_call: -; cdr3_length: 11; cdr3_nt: TGCAGTGCCACAGAGGAGGTAGAGCAGTTCTTC; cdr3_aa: CSATEEVEQFF
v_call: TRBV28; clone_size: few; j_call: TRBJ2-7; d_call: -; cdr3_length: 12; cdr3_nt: TGTGCCAGCCAGACGAGGGTCTACGAGCAGTACTTC; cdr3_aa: CASQTRVYEQYF
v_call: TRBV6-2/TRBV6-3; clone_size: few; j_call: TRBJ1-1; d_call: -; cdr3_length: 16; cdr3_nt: TGTGCCAGCAGTTATCCGTTCGGGAGTCAGAACACTGAAGCTTTCTTT; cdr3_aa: CASSYPFGSQNTEAFF
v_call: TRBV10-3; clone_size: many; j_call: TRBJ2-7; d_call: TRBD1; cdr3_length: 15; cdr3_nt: TGTGCCATCAAAGACAGGGGGGGCAAGGGGTACGAGCAGTACTTC; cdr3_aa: CAIKDRGGKGYEQYF
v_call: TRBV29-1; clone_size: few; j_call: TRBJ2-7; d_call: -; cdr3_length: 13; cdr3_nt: TGCAGCGTTGAGGACGTGATGCTGGGAGAGCAGTACTTC; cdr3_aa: CSVEDVMLGEQYF
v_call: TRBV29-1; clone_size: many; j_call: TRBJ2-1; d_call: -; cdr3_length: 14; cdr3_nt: TGCAGCGTTGAACTAGTGCCCCTCGACAATGAGCAGTTCTTC; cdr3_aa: CSVELVPLDNEQFF
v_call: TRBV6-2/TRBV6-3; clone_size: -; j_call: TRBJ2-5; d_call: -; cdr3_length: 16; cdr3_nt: TGTGCCAGCAGTTATTCCCTTCGCGGCCTCCAAGAGACCCAGTACTTC; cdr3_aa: CASSYSLRGLQETQYF
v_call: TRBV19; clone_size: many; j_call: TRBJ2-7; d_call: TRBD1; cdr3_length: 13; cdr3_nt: TGTGCCAGTGGGAGGACAGGGGCCTACGAGCAGTACTTC; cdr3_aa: CASGRTGAYEQYF
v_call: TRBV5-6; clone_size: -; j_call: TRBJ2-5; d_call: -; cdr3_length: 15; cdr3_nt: TGTGCCAGCAGCCTGCTGGGACGGGAGAAAGAGACCCAGTACTTC; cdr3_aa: CASSLLGREKETQYF
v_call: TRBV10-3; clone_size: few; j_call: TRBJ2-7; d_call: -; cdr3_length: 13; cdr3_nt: TGTGCCATCAGTGAGCCCGGACGGGACGGGCAGTACTTC; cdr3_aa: CAISEPGRDGQYF
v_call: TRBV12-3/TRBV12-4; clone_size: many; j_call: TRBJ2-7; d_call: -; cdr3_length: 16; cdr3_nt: TGTGCCAGCAGTTTAGAAATCAGGGTCCCAGGCTACGAGCAGTACTTC; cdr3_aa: CASSLEIRVPGYEQYF
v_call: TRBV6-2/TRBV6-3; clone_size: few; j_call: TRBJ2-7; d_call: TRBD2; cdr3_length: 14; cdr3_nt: TGTGCCAGCAGGACACTAGCGGCCTCCTACGAGCAGTACTTC; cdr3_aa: CASRTLAASYEQYF
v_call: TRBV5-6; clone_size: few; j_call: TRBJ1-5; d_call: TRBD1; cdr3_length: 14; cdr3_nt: TGTGCCAGCAGCCGACAGGGGACTGTTCAGCCCCAGCATTTT; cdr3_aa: CASSRQGTVQPQHF
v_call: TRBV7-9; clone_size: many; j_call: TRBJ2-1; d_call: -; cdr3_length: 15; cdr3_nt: TGTGCCAGCAGTCCGGGACGGATCCGGTACAATGAGCAGTTCTTC; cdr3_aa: CASSPGRIRYNEQFF